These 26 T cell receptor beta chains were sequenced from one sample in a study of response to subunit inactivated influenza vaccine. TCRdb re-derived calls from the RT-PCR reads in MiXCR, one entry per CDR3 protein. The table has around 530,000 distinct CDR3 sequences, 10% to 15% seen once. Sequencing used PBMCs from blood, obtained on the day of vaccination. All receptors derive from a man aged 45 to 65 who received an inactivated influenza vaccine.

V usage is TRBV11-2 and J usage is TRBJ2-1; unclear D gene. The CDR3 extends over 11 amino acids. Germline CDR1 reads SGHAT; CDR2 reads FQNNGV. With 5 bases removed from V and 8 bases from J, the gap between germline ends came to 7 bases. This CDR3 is CASSTAYEQFF. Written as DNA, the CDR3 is TGTGCCAGCAGCACTGCTTATGAGCAGTTCTTC.

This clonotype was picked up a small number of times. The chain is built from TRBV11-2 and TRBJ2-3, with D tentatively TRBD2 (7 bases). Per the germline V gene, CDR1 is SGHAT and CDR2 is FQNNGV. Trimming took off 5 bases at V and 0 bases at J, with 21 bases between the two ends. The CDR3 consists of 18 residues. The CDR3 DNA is TGTGCCAGCAGCCTTAGGATCTTGGCGGGGGCTAGCACAGATACGCAGTATTTT. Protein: CASSLRILAGASTDTQYF.

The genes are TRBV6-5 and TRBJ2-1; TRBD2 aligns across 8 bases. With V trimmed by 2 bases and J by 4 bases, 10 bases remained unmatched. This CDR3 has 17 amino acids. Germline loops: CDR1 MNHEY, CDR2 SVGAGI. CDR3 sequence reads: CASSYTSLRGAYNEQFF. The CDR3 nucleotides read TGTGCCAGCAGTTACACCTCTTTGCGGGGGGCTTACAATGAGCAGTTCTTC.

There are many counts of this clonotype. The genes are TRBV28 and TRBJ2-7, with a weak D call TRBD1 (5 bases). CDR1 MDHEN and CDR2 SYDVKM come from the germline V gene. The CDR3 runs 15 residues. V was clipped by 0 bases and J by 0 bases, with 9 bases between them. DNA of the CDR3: TGTGCCAGCAGTTTATGGCAGGACAACTCCTACGAGCAGTACTTC. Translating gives CASSLWQDNSYEQYF.

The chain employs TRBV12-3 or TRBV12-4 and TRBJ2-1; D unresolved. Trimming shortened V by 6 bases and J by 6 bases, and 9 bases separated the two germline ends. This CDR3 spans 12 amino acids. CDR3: CASRGNGNEQFF. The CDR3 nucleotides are TGTGCCAGCAGGGGAAATGGCAATGAGCAGTTCTTC.

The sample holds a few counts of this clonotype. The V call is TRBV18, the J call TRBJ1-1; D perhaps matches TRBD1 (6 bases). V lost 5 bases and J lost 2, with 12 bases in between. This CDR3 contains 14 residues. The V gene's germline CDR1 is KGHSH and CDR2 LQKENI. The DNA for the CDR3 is TGTGCCAGCTCAGAAGGGACACAAAACACTGAAGCTTTCTTT. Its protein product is CASSEGTQNTEAFF.

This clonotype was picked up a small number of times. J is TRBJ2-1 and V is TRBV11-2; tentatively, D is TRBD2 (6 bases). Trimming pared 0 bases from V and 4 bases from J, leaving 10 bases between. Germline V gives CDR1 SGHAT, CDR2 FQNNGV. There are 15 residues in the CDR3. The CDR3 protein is CASSLEGEVYNEQFF. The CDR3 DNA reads TGTGCCAGCAGCTTAGAAGGGGAGGTATACAATGAGCAGTTCTTC.

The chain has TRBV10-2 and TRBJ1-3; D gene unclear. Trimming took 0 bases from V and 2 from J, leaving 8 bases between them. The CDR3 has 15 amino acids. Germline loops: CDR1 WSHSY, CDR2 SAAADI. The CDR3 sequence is CASSESRVPGNTIYF. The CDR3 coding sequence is TGCGCCAGCAGTGAGTCGCGAGTCCCTGGAAACACCATATATTTT.

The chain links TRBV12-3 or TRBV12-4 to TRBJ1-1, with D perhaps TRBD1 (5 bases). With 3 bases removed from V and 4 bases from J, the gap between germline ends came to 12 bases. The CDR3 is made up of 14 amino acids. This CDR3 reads CASSLGEASTEAFF. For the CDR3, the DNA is TGTGCCAGCAGTTTGGGGGAGGCATCCACTGAAGCTTTCTTT.

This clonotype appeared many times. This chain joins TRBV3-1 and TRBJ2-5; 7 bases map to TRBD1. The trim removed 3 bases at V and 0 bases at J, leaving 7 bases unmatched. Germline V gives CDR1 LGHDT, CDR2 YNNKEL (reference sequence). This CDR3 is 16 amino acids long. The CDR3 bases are TGTGCCAGCAGCCACGATGGGACAGAGAACCAAGAGACCCAGTACTTC. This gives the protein CASSHDGTENQETQYF.

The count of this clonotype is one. The DNA for the CDR3 is TGTGCCTTCTGGACTAGCGGGGGCCCTGGCTCCTACAATGAGCAGTTCTTC. It codes for CAFWTSGGPGSYNEQFF. The genes are TRBV12-3 or TRBV12-4 and TRBJ2-1, with 13 bases that match TRBD2. This CDR3 spans 17 amino acids. The junction had 10 bases not matched to a gene; V was cut back by 11 bases and J by 0 bases.

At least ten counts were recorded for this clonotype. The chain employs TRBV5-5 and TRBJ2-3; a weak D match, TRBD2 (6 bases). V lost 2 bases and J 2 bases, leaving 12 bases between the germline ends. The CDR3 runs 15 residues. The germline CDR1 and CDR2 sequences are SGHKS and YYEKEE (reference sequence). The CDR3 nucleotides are TGTGCCAGCAGCTTTAGCGGAGCCCCCACAGATACGCAGTATTTT. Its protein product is CASSFSGAPTDTQYF.

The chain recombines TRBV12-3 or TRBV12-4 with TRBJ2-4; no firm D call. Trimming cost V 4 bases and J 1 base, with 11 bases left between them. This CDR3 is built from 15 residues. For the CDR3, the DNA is TGTGCCAGCAGTTCCCGCGATGTGGCCAAAAACATTCAGTACTTC. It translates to CASSSRDVAKNIQYF.

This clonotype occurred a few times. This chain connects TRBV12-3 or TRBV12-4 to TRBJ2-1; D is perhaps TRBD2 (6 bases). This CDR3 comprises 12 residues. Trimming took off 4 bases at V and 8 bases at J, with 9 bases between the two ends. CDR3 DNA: TGTGCCAGCAGTTCAAGGAGGGATGAGCAGTTCTTC. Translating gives CASSSRRDEQFF.

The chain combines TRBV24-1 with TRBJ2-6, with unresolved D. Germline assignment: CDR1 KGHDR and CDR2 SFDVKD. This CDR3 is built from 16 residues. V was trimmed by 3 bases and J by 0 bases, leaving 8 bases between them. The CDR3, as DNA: TGTGCCACCAGTGATCTTTCCAGCTCTGGGGCCAACGTCCTGACTTTC. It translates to CATSDLSSSGANVLTF.

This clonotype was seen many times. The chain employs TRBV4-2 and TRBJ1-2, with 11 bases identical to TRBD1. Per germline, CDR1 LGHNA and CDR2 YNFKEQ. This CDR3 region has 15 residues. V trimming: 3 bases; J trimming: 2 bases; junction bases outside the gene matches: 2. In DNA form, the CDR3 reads TGTGCCAGCAGCCAGGGACAGGGGGAGAACTATGGCTACACCTTC. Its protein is CASSQGQGENYGYTF.

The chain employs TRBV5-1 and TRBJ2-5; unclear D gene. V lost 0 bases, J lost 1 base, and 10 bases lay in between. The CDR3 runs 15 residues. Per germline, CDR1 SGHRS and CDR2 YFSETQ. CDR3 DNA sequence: TGCGCCAGCAGCTTGGGGGCAGCCTTCCAAGAGACCCAGTACTTC. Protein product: CASSLGAAFQETQYF.

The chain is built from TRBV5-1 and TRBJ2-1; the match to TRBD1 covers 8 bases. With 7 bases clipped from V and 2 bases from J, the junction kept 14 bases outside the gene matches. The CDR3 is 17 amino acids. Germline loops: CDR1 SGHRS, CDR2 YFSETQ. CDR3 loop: CASQSTGASSPYNEQFF. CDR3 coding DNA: TGCGCCAGCCAGTCGACAGGGGCGTCAAGTCCCTACAATGAGCAGTTCTTC.

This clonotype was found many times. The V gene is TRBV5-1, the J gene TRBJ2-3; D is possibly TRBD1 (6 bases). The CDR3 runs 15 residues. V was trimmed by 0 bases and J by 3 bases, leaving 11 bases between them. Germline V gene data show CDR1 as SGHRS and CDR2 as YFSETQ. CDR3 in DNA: TGCGCCAGCAGCTTGGCCGCGGACAGAACAGATACGCAGTATTTT. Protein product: CASSLAADRTDTQYF.

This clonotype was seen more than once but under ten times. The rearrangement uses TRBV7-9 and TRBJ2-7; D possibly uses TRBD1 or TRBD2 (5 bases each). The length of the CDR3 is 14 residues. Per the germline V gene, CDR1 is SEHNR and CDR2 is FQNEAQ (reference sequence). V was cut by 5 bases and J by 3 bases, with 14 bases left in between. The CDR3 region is CASSPGRFNYEQYF. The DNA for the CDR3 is TGTGCCAGCAGCCCGGGACGGTTTAACTACGAGCAGTACTTC.

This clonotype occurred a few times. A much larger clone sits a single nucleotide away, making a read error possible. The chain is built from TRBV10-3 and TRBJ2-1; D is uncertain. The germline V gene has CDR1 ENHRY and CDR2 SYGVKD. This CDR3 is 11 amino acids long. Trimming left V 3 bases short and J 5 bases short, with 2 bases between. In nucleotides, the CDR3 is TGTGCCATCAGTGAAAACAATGAGCAGTTCTTC. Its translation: CAISENNEQFF.

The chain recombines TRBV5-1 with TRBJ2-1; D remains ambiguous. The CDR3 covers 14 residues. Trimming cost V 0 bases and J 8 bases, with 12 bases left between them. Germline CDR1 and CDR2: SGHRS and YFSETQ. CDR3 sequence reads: CASSLDFSRDEQFF. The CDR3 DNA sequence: TGCGCCAGCAGCTTGGATTTCTCCCGAGATGAGCAGTTCTTC.

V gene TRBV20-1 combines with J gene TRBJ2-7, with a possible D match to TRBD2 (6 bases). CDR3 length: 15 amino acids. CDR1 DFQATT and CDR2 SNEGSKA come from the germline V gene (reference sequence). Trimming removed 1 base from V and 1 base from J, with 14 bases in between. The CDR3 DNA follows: TGCAGTGCTAGAGCCCTACGGGAGCCGTCCTACGAGCAGTACTTC. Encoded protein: CSARALREPSYEQYF.

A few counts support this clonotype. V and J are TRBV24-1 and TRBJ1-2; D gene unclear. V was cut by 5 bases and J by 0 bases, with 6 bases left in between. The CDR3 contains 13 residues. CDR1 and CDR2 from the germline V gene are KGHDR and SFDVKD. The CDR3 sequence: CATSGATNYGYTF. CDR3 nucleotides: TGTGCCACCAGTGGCGCAACTAACTATGGCTACACCTTC.

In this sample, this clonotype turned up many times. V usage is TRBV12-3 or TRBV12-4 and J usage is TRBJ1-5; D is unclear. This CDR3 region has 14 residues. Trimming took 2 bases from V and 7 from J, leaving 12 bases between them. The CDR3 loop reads CASSLTRVGQPQHF. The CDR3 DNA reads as TGTGCCAGCAGTTTAACAAGGGTGGGCCAGCCCCAGCATTTT.

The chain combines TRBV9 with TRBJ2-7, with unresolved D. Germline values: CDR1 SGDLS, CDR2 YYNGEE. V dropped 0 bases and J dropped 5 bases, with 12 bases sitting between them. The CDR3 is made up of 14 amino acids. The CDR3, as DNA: TGTGCCAGCAGCGTAGGGGTGAGATCGAACGAGCAGTACTTC. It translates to CASSVGVRSNEQYF.